This TCR beta chain was retrieved from a study of T cell responses to AZD1222 COVID-19 vaccine. Libraries were prepared by immunoSEQ multiplex PCR; TCRdb keeps only in-frame clonotypes and omits some of them. This sample has around 100,000 clones; roughly 90% occur once, and the top ten carry less than 20%. The V gene end was trimmed by 7 bases and the J gene end by 3 bases; junction bases not matched to a gene: 6. CDR1 and CDR2 (germline): MGHDK, SYGVNS. This CDR3 has 13 residues. About this clone: Its antigen is currently unknown.

Study results and limitations: Baseline seropositivity occurred in only a handful of AZD1222 recipients.

V usage is TRBV25-1 and J usage is TRBJ2-7; 7 nucleotides agree with TRBD1. The TCR comes from an adult in good health. Here the sequenced sample was peripheral blood, taken on day 0 of AZD1222 vaccination. Written as DNA, the CDR3 is TGTGCCAGCACCGGGGACAGTCTCTACGAGCAGTACTTC. Translation: CASTGDSLYEQYF.